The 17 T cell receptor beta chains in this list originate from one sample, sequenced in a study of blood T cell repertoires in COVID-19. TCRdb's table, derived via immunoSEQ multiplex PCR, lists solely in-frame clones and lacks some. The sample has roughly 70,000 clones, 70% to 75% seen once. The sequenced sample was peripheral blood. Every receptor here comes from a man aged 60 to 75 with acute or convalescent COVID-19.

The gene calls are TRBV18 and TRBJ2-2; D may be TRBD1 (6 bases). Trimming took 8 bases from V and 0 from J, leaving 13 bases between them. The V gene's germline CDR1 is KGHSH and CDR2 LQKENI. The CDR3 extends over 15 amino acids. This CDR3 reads CASMTGGSNTGELFF. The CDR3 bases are TGTGCCAGCATGACAGGTGGCTCGAACACCGGGGAGCTGTTTTTT.

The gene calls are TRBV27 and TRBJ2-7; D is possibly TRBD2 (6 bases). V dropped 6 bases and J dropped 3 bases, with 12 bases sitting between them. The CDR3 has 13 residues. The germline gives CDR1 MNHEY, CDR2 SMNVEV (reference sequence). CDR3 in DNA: TGTGCCAGCAGCAACCGGCGGGACTACGAGCAGTACGTC. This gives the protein CASSNRRDYEQYV.

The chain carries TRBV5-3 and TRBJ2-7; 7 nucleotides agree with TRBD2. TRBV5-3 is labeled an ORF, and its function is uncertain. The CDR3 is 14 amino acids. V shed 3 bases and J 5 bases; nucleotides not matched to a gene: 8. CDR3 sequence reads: CARSWGRGGNEQYV. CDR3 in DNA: TGTGCCAGAAGCTGGGGACGGGGAGGGAACGAGCAGTACGTC.

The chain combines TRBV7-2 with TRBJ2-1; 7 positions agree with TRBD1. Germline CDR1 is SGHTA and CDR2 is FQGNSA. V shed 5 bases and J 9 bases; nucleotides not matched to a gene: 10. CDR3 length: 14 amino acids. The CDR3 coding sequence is TGTGCCAGCAGCCCTGACAGGGACCCCCCTGAGCAGTTCTTC. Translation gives CASSPDRDPPEQFF. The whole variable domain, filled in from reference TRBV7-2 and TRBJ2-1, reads GAGVSQSPSNKVTEKGKDVELRCDPISGHTALYWYRQSLGQGLEFLIYFQGNSAPDKSGLPSDRFSAERTGGSVSTLTIQRTQQEDSAVYLCASSPDRDPPEQFFGPGTRLTVL.

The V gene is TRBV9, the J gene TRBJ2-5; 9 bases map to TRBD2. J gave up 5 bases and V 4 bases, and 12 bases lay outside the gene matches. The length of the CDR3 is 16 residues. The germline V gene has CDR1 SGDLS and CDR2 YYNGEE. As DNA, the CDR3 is TGTGCCAGCAGCCCCCCCGGGGGACTAGCATACGAGACCCAGTACTTC. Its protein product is CASSPPGGLAYETQYF.

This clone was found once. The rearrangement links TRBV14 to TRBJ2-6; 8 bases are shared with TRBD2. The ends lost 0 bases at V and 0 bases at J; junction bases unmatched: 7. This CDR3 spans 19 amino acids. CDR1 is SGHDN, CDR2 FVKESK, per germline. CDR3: CASSQDLRSGSSGANVLTF. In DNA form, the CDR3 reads TGTGCCAGCAGCCAAGATTTAAGGAGCGGGAGCTCTGGGGCCAACGTCCTGACTTTC.

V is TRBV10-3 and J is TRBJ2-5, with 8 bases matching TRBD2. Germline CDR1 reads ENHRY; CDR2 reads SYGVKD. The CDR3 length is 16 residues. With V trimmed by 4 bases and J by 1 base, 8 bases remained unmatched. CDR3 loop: CAISAGLGGSQETQYF. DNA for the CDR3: TGTGCCATCAGTGCGGGACTAGGCGGGTCCCAAGAGACCCAGTACTTC.

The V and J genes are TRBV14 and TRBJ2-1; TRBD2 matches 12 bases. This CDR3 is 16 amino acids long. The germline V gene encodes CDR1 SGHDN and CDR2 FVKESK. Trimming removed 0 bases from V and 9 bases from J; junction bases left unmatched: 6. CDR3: CASSQERTSGKREQFF. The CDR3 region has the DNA TGTGCCAGCAGCCAAGAACGGACTAGCGGGAAGCGTGAGCAGTTCTTC. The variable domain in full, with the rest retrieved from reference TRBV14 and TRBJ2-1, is EAGVTQFPSHSVIEKGQTVTLRCDPISGHDNLYWYRRVMGKEIKFLLHFVKESKQDESGMPNNRFLAERTGGTYSTLKVQPAELEDSGVYFCASSQERTSGKREQFFGPGTRLTVL.

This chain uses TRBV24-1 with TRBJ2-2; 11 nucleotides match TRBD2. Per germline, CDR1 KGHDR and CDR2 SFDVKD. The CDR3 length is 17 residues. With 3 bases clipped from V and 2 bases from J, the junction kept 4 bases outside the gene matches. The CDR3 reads CATSDASGGYNTGELFF. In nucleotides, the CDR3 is TGTGCCACCAGTGATGCTAGCGGGGGGTATAACACCGGGGAGCTGTTTTTT.

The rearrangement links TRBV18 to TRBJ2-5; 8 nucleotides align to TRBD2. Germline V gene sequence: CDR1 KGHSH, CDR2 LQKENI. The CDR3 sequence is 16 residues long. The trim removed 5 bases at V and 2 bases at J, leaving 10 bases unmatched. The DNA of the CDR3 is TGTGCCAGCTCATACTCCGGGACTAGGGGGCAAGAGACCCAGTACTTC. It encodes CASSYSGTRGQETQYF.

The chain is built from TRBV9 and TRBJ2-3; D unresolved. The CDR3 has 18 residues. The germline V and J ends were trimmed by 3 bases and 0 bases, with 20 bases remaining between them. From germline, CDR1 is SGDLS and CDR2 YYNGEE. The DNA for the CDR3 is TGTGCCAGCAGCGGAACCGGGTCGCTCCTTTCTAGCACAGATACGCAGTATTTT. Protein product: CASSGTGSLLSSTDTQYF. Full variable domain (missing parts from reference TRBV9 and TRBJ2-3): DSGVTQTPKHLITATGQRVTLRCSPRSGDLSVYWYQQSLDQGLQFLIQYYNGEERAKGNILERFSAQQFPDLHSELNLSSLELGDSALYFCASSGTGSLLSSTDTQYFGPGTRLTVL.

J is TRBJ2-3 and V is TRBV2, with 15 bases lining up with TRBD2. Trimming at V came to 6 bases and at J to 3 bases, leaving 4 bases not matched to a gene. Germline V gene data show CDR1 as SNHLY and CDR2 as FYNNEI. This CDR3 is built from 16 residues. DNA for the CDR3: TGTGCCAGCAGAGGGACTAGCGGGAGGAGGACAGATACGCAGTATTTT. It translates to CASRGTSGRRTDTQYF.

CDR3 coding DNA: TGTGCCAGCAGCGCCCAGGTTGGGGGGTCCGAGACCCAGTACTTC. It codes for CASSAQVGGSETQYF. The rearrangement joins TRBV9 to TRBJ2-5; D perhaps matches TRBD2 (6 bases). The ends were cut back, 3 bases at V and 5 bases at J, with 17 bases in the middle. The germline V gene has CDR1 SGDLS and CDR2 YYNGEE. CDR3 length: 15 residues. The variable domain in full, with the rest retrieved from reference TRBV9 and TRBJ2-5, is DSGVTQTPKHLITATGQRVTLRCSPRSGDLSVYWYQQSLDQGLQFLIQYYNGEERAKGNILERFSAQQFPDLHSELNLSSLELGDSALYFCASSAQVGGSETQYFGPGTRLLVL.

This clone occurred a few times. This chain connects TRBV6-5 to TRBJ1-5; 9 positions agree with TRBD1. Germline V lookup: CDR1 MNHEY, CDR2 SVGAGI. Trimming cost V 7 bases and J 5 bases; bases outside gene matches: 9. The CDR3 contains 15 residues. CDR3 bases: TGTGCCAGCAAACTAGGACGGGACAGGGATCAGCCCCAGCATTTT. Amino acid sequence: CASKLGRDRDQPQHF.

This CDR3 is CASSRLVGGASVHTGELFF. The CDR3 coding sequence is TGTGCCAGCAGCCGCCTAGTCGGGGGGGCTTCTGTACACACCGGGGAGCTGTTTTTT. The chain has TRBV7-8 and TRBJ2-2, with 8 bases aligning to TRBD2. This CDR3 has 19 amino acids. CDR1 SGHVS and CDR2 FQNEAQ come from the germline V gene. Trimming at V came to 5 bases and at J to 3 bases, leaving 17 bases not matched to a gene.

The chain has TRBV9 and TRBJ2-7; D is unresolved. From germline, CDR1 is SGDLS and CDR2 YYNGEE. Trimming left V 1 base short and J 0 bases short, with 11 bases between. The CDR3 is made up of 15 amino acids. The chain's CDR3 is CASSVTEYSSYEQYV. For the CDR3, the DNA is TGTGCCAGCAGCGTAACTGAATATAGCTCCTACGAGCAGTACGTC.

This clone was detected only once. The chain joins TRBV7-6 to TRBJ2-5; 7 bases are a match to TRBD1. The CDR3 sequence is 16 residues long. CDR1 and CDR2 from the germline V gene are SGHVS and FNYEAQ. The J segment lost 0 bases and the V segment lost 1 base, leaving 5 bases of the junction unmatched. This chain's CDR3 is CASSLVPGQYQETQYF. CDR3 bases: TGTGCCAGCAGCTTAGTCCCGGGACAGTACCAAGAGACCCAGTACTTC.